The 26 T cell receptor beta chains reported below all come from one sample, sequenced in a study of blood T cell repertoires in COVID-19. Data came from immunoSEQ multiplex PCR; TCRdb stores just in-frame clones and leaves some out. Among 270,000 or so clones listed, roughly 86% were seen once. Sequences were obtained from peripheral blood. These TCRs come from a man in his forties or fifties with active or convalescent COVID-19.

CDR3 in DNA: TGTGCCAGCAGGGGGAGAGGGCTCTCCTACGAGCAGTACTTC. It translates to CASRGRGLSYEQYF. The V and J genes are TRBV28 and TRBJ2-7; TRBD2 is a possible D gene (5 bases). The germline V gene has CDR1 MDHEN and CDR2 SYDVKM. This CDR3 region has 14 residues. The V end lost 6 bases, the J end lost 0 bases, and 12 bases lay between the germline ends.

This clone was seen more than once but under ten times. The chain uses TRBV19 and TRBJ1-2; TRBD1 is a possible D gene (5 bases). Germline loops: CDR1 LNHDA, CDR2 SQIVND (reference sequence). This CDR3 comprises 13 residues. V lost 9 bases to trimming and J lost 7 bases, with 18 bases between them. The CDR3 DNA sequence: TGTGCCAGCTGGGAGGATAGGGGATTTGGCTACACCTTC. This sequence encodes CASWEDRGFGYTF.

The chain has TRBV19 and TRBJ1-1, with TRBD1 matching 7 bases. The CDR3 is 14 residues long. The junction had 9 bases not matched to a gene; V was cut back by 5 bases and J by 6 bases. Looked up from germline, CDR1 is LNHDA and CDR2 is SQIVND (reference sequence). The CDR3: CASSGVTGRSEAFF. In DNA, the CDR3 is TGTGCCAGTAGTGGGGTGACAGGGAGGTCTGAAGCTTTCTTT.

The V and J genes are TRBV19 and TRBJ2-1; TRBD2 is a possible D gene (6 bases). Trimming cost V 5 bases and J 1 base, with 18 bases left between them. The CDR3 covers 17 residues. CDR1 is LNHDA, CDR2 SQIVND, per germline (reference sequence). CDR3 nucleotide sequence: TGTGCCAGTAGTCCTAGGCCCGGACTAACTTCCTACAATGAGCAGTTCTTC. Translating gives CASSPRPGLTSYNEQFF.

The chain uses TRBV4-2 and TRBJ1-4; perhaps TRBD1 as D (5 bases). The germline V gene has CDR1 LGHNA and CDR2 YNFKEQ. Trimming removed 0 bases from V and 7 bases from J, with 9 bases in between. The CDR3 covers 14 residues. For the CDR3, the DNA is TGTGCCAGCAGCCAAGATCGGGGGAGTGAAAAACTGTTTTTT. It specifies CASSQDRGSEKLFF.

The count of this clone is one. The chain is built from TRBV5-1 and TRBJ2-1, with D possibly TRBD2 on 6 matching bases. CDR1 SGHRS and CDR2 YFSETQ come from the germline V gene. The CDR3 runs to 16 residues. Trimming stripped 0 bases from V and 3 bases from J, with 13 bases between. The CDR3 region is CASSLAASAGYNEQFF. The DNA of the CDR3 is TGCGCCAGCAGCTTGGCGGCTAGCGCTGGCTACAATGAGCAGTTCTTC.

The CDR3 DNA reads TGTGCCAGCGCGTCAAGAGGGGGGGCGTCGAGAGATACGCAGTATTTT. It encodes CASASRGGASRDTQYF. The rearrangement joins TRBV28 to TRBJ2-3, with D maybe TRBD2 (7 bases). Deletions cut 8 bases from V and 5 bases from J, with 23 bases between. CDR1 and CDR2 from the germline V gene are MDHEN and SYDVKM. This CDR3 region has 16 residues.

In regard to this clone: Germline and junction disagree at one end, which may indicate a read error. V usage is TRBV9 and J usage is TRBJ1-5; weak D call: TRBD1 (6 bases). This CDR3 region has 14 residues. Germline V gene lookup returns CDR1 SGDLS and CDR2 YYNGEE. The CDR3 loop is CASSLGQSNQPQHF. The CDR3, as DNA: TGTGCCAGCAGCCTAGGACAGAGCAACCAGCCCCAGCATTTT.

This chain uses TRBV5-4 with TRBJ2-3; TRBD2 agrees at 8 bases. V lost 1 base and J lost 5; bases outside the gene matches: 9. CDR3 size: 16 residues. Germline V gene sequence: CDR1 SGHNT, CDR2 YYREEE (reference sequence). CDR3 sequence (DNA): TGTGCCAGCAGCTTGCTTCCCGGGGGGGCCGAAGATACGCAGTATTTT. Protein sequence: CASSLLPGGAEDTQYF.

The chain carries TRBV9 and TRBJ2-2; 9 nucleotides line up with TRBD2. With V trimmed by 0 bases and J by 6 bases, 9 bases remained unmatched. The CDR3 contains 17 residues. In germline, CDR1 is SGDLS, CDR2 YYNGEE. The CDR3 DNA sequence: TGTGCCAGCAGCGTAGCTGGGCTAGCGGGGCGCTCCGGGGAGCTGTTTTTT. Translated, it gives CASSVAGLAGRSGELFF.

V and J are TRBV28 and TRBJ1-2; D possibly corresponds to TRBD1 (6 bases). There are 16 residues in the CDR3. The V gene's germline CDR1 is MDHEN and CDR2 SYDVKM. With 4 bases removed from V and 7 bases from J, the gap between germline ends came to 22 bases. The CDR3 DNA reads TGTGCCAGCAGTTCCCCCGGGGTGGGGATGGGGGCTGGCTACACCTTC. Translated: CASSSPGVGMGAGYTF.

The chain links TRBV6-5 to TRBJ2-7; 8 nucleotides align to TRBD1. CDR1 and CDR2 from the germline V gene are MNHEY and SVGAGI. The CDR3 spans 13 residues. Trimming at V came to 6 bases and at J to 2 bases, leaving 3 bases not matched to a gene. CDR3 in DNA: TGTGCCAGCAGACCGGGACAGGCCTACGAGCAGTACTTC. Its translation: CASRPGQAYEQYF.

V gene TRBV6-5 combines with J gene TRBJ1-5, with a tentative D call TRBD1 (5 bases). V was trimmed by 8 bases and J by 5 bases, leaving 13 bases between them. CDR3 length: 13 amino acids. Germline V gene lookup returns CDR1 MNHEY and CDR2 SVGAGI. The CDR3 coding sequence is TGTGCCAGCCGCCAACAGGTCTATCAGCCCCAGCATTTT. Protein sequence: CASRQQVYQPQHF.

The J gene is TRBJ1-1, the V gene TRBV30, with TRBD1 matching 7 bases. The CDR3 consists of 13 residues. Germline values: CDR1 GTSNPN, CDR2 SVGIG (reference sequence). V lost 7 bases and J lost 4; bases outside the gene matches: 9. The CDR3 sequence: CAFYQTGATEAFF. The CDR3 nucleotides read TGTGCCTTCTACCAAACAGGGGCCACTGAAGCTTTCTTT.

This chain connects TRBV5-5 to TRBJ2-7; 8 bases are a match to TRBD2. The V and J ends lost 4 bases and 2 bases, in that order; junction bases with no gene match: 11. In germline, CDR1 is SGHKS, CDR2 YYEKEE (reference sequence). The length of the CDR3 is 16 residues. The CDR3: CASSILSGRSPYEQYF. CDR3 DNA sequence: TGTGCCAGCAGCATCTTGAGCGGGAGATCCCCCTACGAGCAGTACTTC. The variable domain in full, with the rest retrieved from reference TRBV5-5 and TRBJ2-7, is DAGVTQSPTHLIKTRGQQVTLRCSPISGHKSVSWYQQVLGQGPQFIFQYYEKEERGRGNFPDRFSARQFPNYSSELNVNALLLGDSALYLCASSILSGRSPYEQYFGPGTRLTVT.

V and J are TRBV27 and TRBJ2-7; TRBD1 might be the D (6 bases). Per germline, CDR1 MNHEY and CDR2 SMNVEV (reference sequence). The CDR3 has 12 residues. V was shortened by 9 bases and J by 2 bases, with 11 bases between the two germline ends. The CDR3 loop reads CASGRGTYEQYF. CDR3 in DNA: TGTGCCAGTGGCAGGGGAACCTACGAGCAGTACTTC.

Points on this clone: Other DNA sequences of this sample code for an identical CDR3. The J gene is TRBJ1-2, the V gene TRBV28, with unresolved D. The CDR3 is made up of 12 amino acids. V was pared by 2 bases and J by 5 bases, with 6 bases between. The germline gives CDR1 MDHEN, CDR2 SYDVKM. The chain's CDR3 is CASSLGGYGYTF. In DNA, the CDR3 is TGTGCCAGCAGTTTAGGAGGGTATGGCTACACCTTC.

The chain couples TRBV19 to TRBJ2-7, with TRBD1 matching over 10 bases. CDR3 size: 14 residues. The germline CDR1 and CDR2 sequences are LNHDA and SQIVND (reference sequence). V gave up 5 bases and J gave up 7 bases; unmatched junction bases: 8. The CDR3 spells CASSPGTGAREQYF. As DNA, the CDR3 is TGTGCCAGTAGTCCCGGGACAGGGGCCAGGGAGCAGTACTTC.

V gene TRBV11-2 combines with J gene TRBJ1-2; 7 nucleotides align to TRBD1. Germline lookup yields CDR1 SGHAT and CDR2 FQNNGV. J lost 1 base, V lost 1 base, and 0 bases had no gene match. The CDR3 loop spans 14 amino acids. CDR3: CASSLGDSNYGYTF. In DNA form, the CDR3 reads TGTGCCAGCAGCTTAGGGGACAGTAACTATGGCTACACCTTC.

V and J are TRBV6-5 and TRBJ1-2; no reliable D call. Germline V gene lookup returns CDR1 MNHEY and CDR2 SVGAGI. Trimming removed 6 bases from V and 2 bases from J, with 4 bases in between. This CDR3 comprises 11 residues. CDR3 DNA: TGTGCCAGCAGACAGAACTATGGCTACACCTTC. It codes for CASRQNYGYTF.

J is TRBJ2-2 and V is TRBV25-1; the match to TRBD1 covers 12 bases. Trimming took 7 bases from V and 3 from J; bases not matched to a gene: 9. Looked up from germline, CDR1 is MGHDK and CDR2 is SYGVNS. CDR3 size: 17 residues. This CDR3 is CASKGTGGASDTGELFF. In DNA form, the CDR3 reads TGTGCCAGCAAGGGGACAGGGGGCGCATCGGACACCGGGGAGCTGTTTTTT.

The chain joins TRBV19 to TRBJ1-2; 7 positions match TRBD1. Germline lookup yields CDR1 LNHDA and CDR2 SQIVND (reference sequence). The V gene end was trimmed by 6 bases and the J gene end by 2 bases; junction bases not matched to a gene: 9. This CDR3 contains 15 residues. For the CDR3, the DNA is TGTGCCAGTAGACATGACAGGGTAGCGAACTATGGCTACACCTTC. Protein: CASRHDRVANYGYTF.

The rearrangement links TRBV9 to TRBJ1-2, with TRBD1 matching 8 bases. Looked up from germline, CDR1 is SGDLS and CDR2 is YYNGEE. Trimming cost V 4 bases and J 6 bases; bases outside gene matches: 5. This CDR3 contains 13 residues. CDR3 sequence reads: CASSLTGEDGYTF. CDR3 nucleotide sequence: TGTGCCAGCAGCCTGACAGGGGAAGATGGCTACACCTTC.

This chain joins TRBV19 and TRBJ1-3, with D maybe TRBD1 (5 bases). V lost 0 bases and J lost 1, with 13 bases in between. The CDR3 has 17 amino acids. Germline V gene lookup returns CDR1 LNHDA and CDR2 SQIVND (reference sequence). The CDR3 region has the DNA TGTGCCAGTAGTATAGATCCGCTCGACAGTTCTGGAAACACCATATATTTT. As protein: CASSIDPLDSSGNTIYF.

The chain couples TRBV27 to TRBJ2-7, with a tentative D call TRBD1 (6 bases). The CDR3 has 14 amino acids. The germline V gene has CDR1 MNHEY and CDR2 SMNVEV (reference sequence). The germline V and J ends were trimmed by 6 bases and 0 bases, with 12 bases remaining between them. The CDR3 sequence is CASSKTGFSYEQYF. The CDR3 DNA reads TGTGCCAGCAGCAAGACAGGATTCTCCTACGAGCAGTACTTC.

The J gene is TRBJ2-3, the V gene TRBV3-1 (or the pseudogene TRBV3-2); 9 bases agree with TRBD2. V was pared by 0 bases and J by 3 bases, with 10 bases of the junction left unmatched. This CDR3 has 18 amino acids. Germline V gene sequence: CDR1 LGHDT, CDR2 YNNKEL (reference sequence). DNA of the CDR3: TGTGCCAGCAGCCAAGACCATCCTAGCGGGGCCGAGACAGATACGCAGTATTTT. This codes for CASSQDHPSGAETDTQYF.